This TCR beta chain stems from a study of shared clonotypes between healthy human individuals. TCRdb's copy holds only in-frame clones and misses some; the assay was immunoSEQ multiplex PCR. The table has hundreds of thousands of clones, around 67% seen once. V was clipped by 0 bases and J by 5 bases, with 17 bases between them. The germline gives CDR1 SGHAT, CDR2 FQNNGV. The CDR3 length is 17 residues. The sequenced material came from memory CD4+ T cells sorted from blood. As to subset: CD45RA-negative fraction. The gene calls are TRBV11-2 and TRBJ2-1, with D maybe TRBD2 (5 bases). This sequence was found in a woman between 25 and 40 years old in good health. In nucleotides, the CDR3 is TGTGCCAGCAGCTTAGATTGGATGGCGGGCCTTAACAATGAGCAGTTCTTC. Protein sequence: CASSLDWMAGLNNEQFF.